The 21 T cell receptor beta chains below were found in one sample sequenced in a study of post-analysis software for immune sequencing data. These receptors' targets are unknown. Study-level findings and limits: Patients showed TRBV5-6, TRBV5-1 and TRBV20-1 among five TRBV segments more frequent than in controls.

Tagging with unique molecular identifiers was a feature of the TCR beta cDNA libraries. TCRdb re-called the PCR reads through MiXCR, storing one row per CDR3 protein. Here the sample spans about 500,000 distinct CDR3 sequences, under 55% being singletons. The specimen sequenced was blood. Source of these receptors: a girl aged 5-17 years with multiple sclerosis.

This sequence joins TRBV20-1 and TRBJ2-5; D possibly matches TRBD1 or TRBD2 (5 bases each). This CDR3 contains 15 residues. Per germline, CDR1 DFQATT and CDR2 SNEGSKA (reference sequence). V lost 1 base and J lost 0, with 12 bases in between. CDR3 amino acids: CSARGKPGHQETQYF. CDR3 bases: TGCAGTGCTAGAGGGAAACCGGGACACCAAGAGACCCAGTACTTC.

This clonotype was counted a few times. The CDR3 sequence: CASSPRQGPGGYTF. The DNA for the CDR3 is TGTGCCAGCAGCCCGCGACAGGGGCCTGGCGGCTACACCTTC. The V call is TRBV12-3 or TRBV12-4, the J call TRBJ1-2, with 8 nucleotides matching TRBD1. V was clipped by 6 bases and J by 8 bases; unmatched bases: 11. The CDR3 has 14 residues.

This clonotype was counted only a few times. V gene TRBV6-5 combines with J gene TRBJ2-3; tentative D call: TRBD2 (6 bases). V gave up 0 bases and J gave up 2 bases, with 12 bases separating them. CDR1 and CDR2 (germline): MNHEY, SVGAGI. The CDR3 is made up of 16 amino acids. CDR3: CASSYSSGLHTDTQYF. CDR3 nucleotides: TGTGCCAGCAGTTACTCGTCGGGACTTCACACAGATACGCAGTATTTT.

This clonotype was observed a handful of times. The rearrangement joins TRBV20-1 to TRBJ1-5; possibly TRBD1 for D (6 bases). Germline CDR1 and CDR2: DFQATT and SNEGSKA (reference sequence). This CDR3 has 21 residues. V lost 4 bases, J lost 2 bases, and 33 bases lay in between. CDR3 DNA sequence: TGCAGTGCTAACACAGGGTATGGTTCGAAACGATTCTCGGATGGCAATCAGCCCCAGCATTTT. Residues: CSANTGYGSKRFSDGNQPQHF.

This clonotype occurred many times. The CDR3 reads CASSPVPGFLISGEQYF. CDR3 bases: TGTGCCAGCTCACCAGTTCCGGGGTTCCTTATCTCTGGCGAGCAGTACTTC. The chain links TRBV18 to TRBJ2-7; the D gene is possibly TRBD2 (5 bases). Looked up from germline, CDR1 is KGHSH and CDR2 is LQKENI. The CDR3 consists of 17 residues. Trimming removed 2 bases at V and 6 bases at J, with 23 bases between.

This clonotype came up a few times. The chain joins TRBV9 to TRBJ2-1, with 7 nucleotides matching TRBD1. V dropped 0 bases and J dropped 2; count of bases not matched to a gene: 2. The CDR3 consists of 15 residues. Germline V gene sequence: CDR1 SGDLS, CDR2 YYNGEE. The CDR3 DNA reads TGTGCCAGCAGCGTAGGGCAGGGGGCCTACAATGAGCAGTTCTTC. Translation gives CASSVGQGAYNEQFF.

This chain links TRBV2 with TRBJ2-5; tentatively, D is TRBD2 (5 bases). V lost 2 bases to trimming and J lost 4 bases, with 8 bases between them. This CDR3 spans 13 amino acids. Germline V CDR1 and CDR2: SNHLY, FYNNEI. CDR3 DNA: TGTGCCAGCAGTGAAAGCGGACTAGAGACCCAGTACTTC. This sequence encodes CASSESGLETQYF.

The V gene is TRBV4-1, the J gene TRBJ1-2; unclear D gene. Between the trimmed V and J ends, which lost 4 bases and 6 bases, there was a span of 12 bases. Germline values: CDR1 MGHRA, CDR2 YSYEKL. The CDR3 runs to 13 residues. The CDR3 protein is CASSPGFLDGYTF. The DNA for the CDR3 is TGCGCCAGCAGCCCGGGGTTTTTGGATGGCTACACCTTC.

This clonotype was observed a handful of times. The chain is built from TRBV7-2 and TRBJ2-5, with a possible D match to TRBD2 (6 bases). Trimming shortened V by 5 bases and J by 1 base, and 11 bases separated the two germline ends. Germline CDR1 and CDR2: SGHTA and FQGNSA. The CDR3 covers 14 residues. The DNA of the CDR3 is TGTGCCAGCAGCCCAGGACTACTCCAAGAGACCCAGTACTTC. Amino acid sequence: CASSPGLLQETQYF.

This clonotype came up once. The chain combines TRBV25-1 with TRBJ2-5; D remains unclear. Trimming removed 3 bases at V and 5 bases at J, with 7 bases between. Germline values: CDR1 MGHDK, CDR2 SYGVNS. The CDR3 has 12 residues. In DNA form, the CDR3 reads TGTGCCAGCAGTGACCAGGTGGAGACCCAGTACTTC. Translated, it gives CASSDQVETQYF.

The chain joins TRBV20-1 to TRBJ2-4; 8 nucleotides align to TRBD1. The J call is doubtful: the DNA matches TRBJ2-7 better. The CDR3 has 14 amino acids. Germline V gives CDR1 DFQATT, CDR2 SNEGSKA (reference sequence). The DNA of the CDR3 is TGCAGTGCTAGATCTCAACAGGGGGCCTACGAGCAGTACTTC. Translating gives CSARSQQGAYEQYF.

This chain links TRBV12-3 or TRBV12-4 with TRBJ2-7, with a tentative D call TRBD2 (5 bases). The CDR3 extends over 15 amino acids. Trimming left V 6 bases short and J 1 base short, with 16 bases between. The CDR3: CASSDTGEGSYEQYF. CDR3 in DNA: TGTGCCAGCAGCGACACCGGGGAAGGGTCCTACGAGCAGTACTTC.

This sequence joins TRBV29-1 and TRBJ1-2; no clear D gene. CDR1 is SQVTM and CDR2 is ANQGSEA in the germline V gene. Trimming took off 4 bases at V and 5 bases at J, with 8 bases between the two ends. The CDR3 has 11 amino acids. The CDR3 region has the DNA TGCAGCGTTGGCTCCGGGTATGGCTACACCTTC. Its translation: CSVGSGYGYTF.

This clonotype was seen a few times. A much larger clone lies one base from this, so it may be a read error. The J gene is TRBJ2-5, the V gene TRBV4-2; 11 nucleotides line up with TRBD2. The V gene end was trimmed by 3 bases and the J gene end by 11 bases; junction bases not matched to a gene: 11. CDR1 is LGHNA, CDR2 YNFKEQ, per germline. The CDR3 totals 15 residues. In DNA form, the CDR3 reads TGTGCCAGCAGCCAGCCGGAGACTAGCGGGACGGGGCAGTACTTC. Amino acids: CASSQPETSGTGQYF.

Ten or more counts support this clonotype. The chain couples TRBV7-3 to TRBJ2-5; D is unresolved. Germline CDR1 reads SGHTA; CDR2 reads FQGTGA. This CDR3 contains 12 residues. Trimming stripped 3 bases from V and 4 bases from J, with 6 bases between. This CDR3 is CASSFSGETQYF. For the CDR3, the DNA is TGTGCCAGCAGCTTTTCCGGAGAGACCCAGTACTTC.

The CDR3 reads CASRPGTGATDTQYF. CDR3 sequence (DNA): TGCGCCAGCAGGCCCGGGACAGGGGCCACAGATACGCAGTATTTT. The gene calls are TRBV5-1 and TRBJ2-3; 10 bases fit TRBD1. From germline, CDR1 is SGHRS and CDR2 YFSETQ. CDR3 length: 15 amino acids. V shed 5 bases and J 2 bases; nucleotides not matched to a gene: 5.

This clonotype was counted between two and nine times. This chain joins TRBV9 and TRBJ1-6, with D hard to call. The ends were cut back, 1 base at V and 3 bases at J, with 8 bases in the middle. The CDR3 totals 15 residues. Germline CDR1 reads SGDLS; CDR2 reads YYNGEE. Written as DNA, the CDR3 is TGTGCCAGCAGCGTAAGCGAACTCTATAATTCACCCCTCCACTTT. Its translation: CASSVSELYNSPLHF.

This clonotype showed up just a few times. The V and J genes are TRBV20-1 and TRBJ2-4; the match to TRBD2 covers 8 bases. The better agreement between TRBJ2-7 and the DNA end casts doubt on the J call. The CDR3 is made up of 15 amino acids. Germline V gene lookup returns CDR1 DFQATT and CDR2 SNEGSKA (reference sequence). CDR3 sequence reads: CSAREWRLASYEQYF. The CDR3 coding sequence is TGCAGTGCTAGAGAGTGGCGACTAGCGTCCTACGAGCAGTACTTC.

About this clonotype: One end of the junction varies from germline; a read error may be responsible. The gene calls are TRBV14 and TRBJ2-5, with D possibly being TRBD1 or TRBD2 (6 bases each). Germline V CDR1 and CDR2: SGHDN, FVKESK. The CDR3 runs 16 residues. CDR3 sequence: CASSRGIGGGLETRYF. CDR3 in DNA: TGTGCCAGCAGCCGAGGTATAGGAGGGGGATTGGAGACCCGGTACTTC.

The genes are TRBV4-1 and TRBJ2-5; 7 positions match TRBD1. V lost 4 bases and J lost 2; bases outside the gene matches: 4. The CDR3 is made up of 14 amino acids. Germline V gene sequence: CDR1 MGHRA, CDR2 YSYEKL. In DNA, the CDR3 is TGCGCCAGCAGCCTCAAACAGGGGCAAGAGACCCAGTACTTC. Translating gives CASSLKQGQETQYF.

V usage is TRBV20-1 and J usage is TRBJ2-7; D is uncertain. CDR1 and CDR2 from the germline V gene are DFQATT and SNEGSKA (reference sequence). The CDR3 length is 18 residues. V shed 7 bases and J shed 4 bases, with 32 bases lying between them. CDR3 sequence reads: CSGLTPRGPRGLGYEQYF. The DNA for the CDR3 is TGCAGTGGCCTAACACCCCGAGGTCCCCGCGGATTAGGGTACGAGCAGTACTTC.